This TCR beta chain is from a study of response to subunit inactivated influenza vaccine. This clonotype occurred a few times. Its antigen remains unidentified. General study findings and limits: T cells newly recruited by each seasonal influenza vaccination are few, the authors suggested.

TCRdb itself ran the RT-PCR reads through MiXCR, one entry per CDR3 protein. The table has about 780,000 distinct CDR3 sequences, around a sixth seen once; the top ten hold about a tenth. After removal of 3 bases from V and 9 bases from J, the junction contained 10 bases not matched to a gene. This CDR3 is 14 amino acids long. Per germline, CDR1 DFQATT and CDR2 SNEGSKA (reference sequence). The sample in question was PBMCs from blood, obtained 5 days after vaccination. This TCR came from a man aged 50 to 60 who received an inactivated influenza vaccine. The rearrangement uses TRBV20-1 and TRBJ2-5; 10 nucleotides agree with TRBD2. The chain's CDR3 is CSASRAGGAGAQYF. For the CDR3, the DNA is TGCAGTGCTAGCCGAGCGGGAGGGGCAGGGGCCCAGTACTTC.